One T cell receptor (beta chain) is described in this entry. This clonotype has ten or more counts. This clone's antigen is unknown. Base qualities are not at hand, and no much larger clone is one base apart. The CDR3 spans 16 residues, from the cysteine through the phenylalanine. The kept DNA is CDR3 alone, 48 bases in frame from the first base. The V end gives up 12 bases and the J end 2 bases, leaving 7 bases in the junction not matched to a gene. CDR1 and CDR2, per the germline V gene, are KGHDR and SFDVKD. This entry comes from a study of low-dose radiotherapy and immunotherapy resistance in tumors (dated by TCRdb to between 2020 and 2023). With regard to the full study: In Cohort 1, 0.5 Gy per fraction was delivered every 2 weeks, and a total PTV dose of 6.5 Gy was prescribed. No randomization into treatment groups was done for the people taking part in the trial. Patients took aspirin 300 mg orally once daily for four cycles, starting on cycle 1 day 1. Patients in Cohort 2 were given 1 Gy per fraction every two weeks, for a total of 13 Gy across 26 weeks. Every two weeks, patients got intravenous cyclophosphamide at 200 mg/m2, given one day ahead of each radiation and immunotherapy administration. The translational analysis covered eight patients: three from the first dose cohort and the first five from the second dose cohort. Nivolumab was administered intravenously as a 240 mg flat dose every two weeks, and ipilimumab was administered intravenously at 1 mg/kg every six weeks.

Per the publication, the time point label means: before trial treatment. Donors were enrolled in RACIN, a single-arm phase I dose-escalation trial in which nivolumab, ipilimumab, aspirin, low-dose cyclophosphamide and low-dose radiotherapy were combined. Eligible patients had advanced, TIL-negative solid tumors. First-strand cDNA was synthesized using Superscript III and a set of TRAV- and TRBV-specific primers, so that both TCRalpha and TCRbeta chains were covered. An approximately 20-cycle PCR with Phusion amplified the TCRs, pairing a constant-region primer with the adapter that was attached to the V primers. Amplification of the isolated mRNA was done with the MessageAmp II aRNA Amplification Kit, which involved a 16-hour in vitro transcription at 37 degrees C. The Dynabeads mRNA DIRECT Purification Kit was used to isolate mRNA for TCR sequencing. A second 25-cycle Phusion PCR added indexed Illumina adapters, and products were purified with AMPure XP beads. Deep sequencing of TCRalpha and TCRbeta libraries was performed on an Illumina MiniSeq instrument. The authors' pipeline ran thus. Using custom Perl scripts, TCR sequences encoding the same protein were pooled, out-of-frame sequences were removed, and the abundance of each clonotype was computed. Any TCR sequence backed by just one read was left out of the analysis. Among the metrics used to describe the repertoires were Shannon entropy, Gini index, clonality, richness, and the frequency of TCRs shared between repertoires. TCRdb applied fastp at Q25 and MiXCR to the public reads, then kept only in-frame beta chains. Each record represents a unique CDR3 protein, reported with the most common genes and DNA among its rows. The V and J calls reflect TCRdb's pipeline rather than the authors' work. The sample has tens of thousands of distinct CDR3 sequences on record, more than 8% of them singletons. About 1% of the sample goes to the ten largest clones.

Sequenced here: PBMCs, sampled before treatment. The chain links TRBV24-1 with TRBJ2-2; a stretch of 14 junction bases matches TRBD2. The sequence was obtained from a male donor with prostate cancer. The CDR3 protein: CASGTSGRGNTGELFF. The DNA sequence is given as TGTGCCTCTGGGACTAGCGGGAGAGGTAACACCGGGGAGCTGTTTTTT.